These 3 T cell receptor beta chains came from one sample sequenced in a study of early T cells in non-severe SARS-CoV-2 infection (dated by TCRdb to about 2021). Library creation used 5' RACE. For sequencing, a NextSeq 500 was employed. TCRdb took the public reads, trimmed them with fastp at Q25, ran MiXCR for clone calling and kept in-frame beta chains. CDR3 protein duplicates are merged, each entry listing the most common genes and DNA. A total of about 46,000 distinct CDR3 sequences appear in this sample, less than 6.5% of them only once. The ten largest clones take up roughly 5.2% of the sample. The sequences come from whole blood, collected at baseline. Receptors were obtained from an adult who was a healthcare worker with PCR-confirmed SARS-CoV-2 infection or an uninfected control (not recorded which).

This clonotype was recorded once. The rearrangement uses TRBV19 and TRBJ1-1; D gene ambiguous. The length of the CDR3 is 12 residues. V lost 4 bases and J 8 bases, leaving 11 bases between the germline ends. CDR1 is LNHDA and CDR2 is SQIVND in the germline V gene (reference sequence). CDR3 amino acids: CASSTGLFEAFF. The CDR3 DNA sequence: TGTGCCAGTAGTACAGGTTTATTCGAAGCTTTCTTT. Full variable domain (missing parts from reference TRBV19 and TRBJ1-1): DGGITQSPKYLFRKEGQNVTLSCEQNLNHDAMYWYRQDPGQGLRLIYYSQIVNDFQKGDIAEGYSVSREKKESFPLTVTSAQKNPTAFYLCASSTGLFEAFFGQGTRLTVV.

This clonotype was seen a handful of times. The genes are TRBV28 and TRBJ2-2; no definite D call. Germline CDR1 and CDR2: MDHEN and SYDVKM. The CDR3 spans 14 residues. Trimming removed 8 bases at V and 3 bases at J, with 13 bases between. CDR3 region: CASGEGSYTGELFF. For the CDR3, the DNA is TGTGCCAGCGGGGAAGGGTCCTACACCGGGGAGCTGTTTTTT.

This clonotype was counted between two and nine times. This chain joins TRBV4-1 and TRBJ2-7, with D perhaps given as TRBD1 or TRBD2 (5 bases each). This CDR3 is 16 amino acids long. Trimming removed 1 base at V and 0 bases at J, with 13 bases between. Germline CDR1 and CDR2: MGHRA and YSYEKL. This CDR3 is CASSQAGTASSYEQYF. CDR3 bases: TGCGCCAGCAGCCAAGCGGGGACCGCCAGCTCCTACGAGCAGTACTTC.